The sequence of this T cell receptor beta chain was determined in a study of a mutant IDH1 vaccine in newly diagnosed glioma. In the study overall: A roughly 62% male, around 38% female split and a mean age of 40.4 years characterized treated patients. Former treatment meant radiotherapy, temozolomide, or both; the majority had gotten both.

Findings of the study overall: Detectable vaccine-induced immune responses arose in almost 95% of patients. Alterations occurring in top peripheral T cell clonotypes seemed unrelated to pseudoprogression.

About this clone itself: Its specificity is unknown.

The V end was cut by 2 bases, the J end by 2 bases, with 14 bases between. The germline V gene encodes CDR1 SGDLS and CDR2 YYNGEE. This CDR3 comprises 16 residues. Sequencing was performed with immunoSEQ multiplex PCR; in TCRdb, only in-frame clones are kept and a portion is missing. The sample has roughly 32,000 clones, about three quarters seen once. Time point here: baseline, week 1 (first vaccination visit). Treatment reported: pre-vaccination baseline after standard-of-care therapy. This clonotype was obtained from a man in his fifties or sixties with glioma. Some clones in this sample may be carry-over from other donors' samples. The chain carries TRBV9 and TRBJ2-1; D might be TRBD2 (5 bases). This material consisted of peripheral blood mononuclear cells (PBMCs), taken from a glioma patient treated with radiotherapy, temozolomide or both. The CDR3 sequence is CASSVLGETPYNEQFF. The CDR3 region has the DNA TGTGCCAGCAGCGTTCTTGGGGAGACCCCCTACAATGAGCAGTTCTTC.